Below, 27 T cell receptor beta chains from the same sample are listed, as sequenced in a study of blood T cell repertoires in COVID-19. Repertoires were generated with immunoSEQ multiplex PCR, while TCRdb's copy carries only in-frame clones and drops some. The table has more than 300,000 clones, roughly 90% seen once; the top ten hold around 6.6%. Specimen: peripheral blood. The source of these receptors is an older woman with COVID-19, enrolled during active disease.

This clone was counted a single time. J is TRBJ1-2 and V is TRBV21-1; the table calls TRBD1, which could not be checked here. TRBV21-1 is marked as a pseudogene. The CDR3 is 13 residues long. CDR3 residues: CASNPGHLYGYTF. For the CDR3, the DNA is TGTGCCAGCAACCCGGGACACCTCTATGGCTACACCTTC.

The chain combines TRBV6-5 with TRBJ1-3; D not resolved. CDR1 and CDR2 (germline): MNHEY, SVGAGI. The CDR3 sequence is 16 residues long. Trimming stripped 0 bases from V and 0 bases from J, with 9 bases between. CDR3 DNA sequence: TGTGCCAGCAGTTACTCGGGCTCCGGCTCTGGAAACACCATATATTTT. This encodes CASSYSGSGSGNTIYF.

A few counts support this clone. The CDR3 DNA is TGTGCCAGCAGTTCTACGTGGGGACAGCTCTATGGCTACACCTTC. It encodes CASSSTWGQLYGYTF. V is TRBV6-2 or TRBV6-3 and J is TRBJ1-2; 7 bases match TRBD1. The trim removed 4 bases at V and 4 bases at J, leaving 9 bases unmatched. The CDR3 extends over 15 amino acids. Germline CDR1 MNHEY, CDR2 SVGEGT.

This clone came up a few times. The chain recombines TRBV2 with TRBJ2-1; 8 bases agree with TRBD1. The CDR3 covers 14 residues. V trimming: 4 bases; J trimming: 1 base; junction bases outside the gene matches: 0. The germline gives CDR1 SNHLY, CDR2 FYNNEI. CDR3: CASSGDRSYNEQFF. In DNA form, the CDR3 reads TGTGCCAGCAGTGGGGACAGGTCCTACAATGAGCAGTTCTTC. The whole variable domain, remainder taken from reference TRBV2 and TRBJ2-1, is EPEVTQTPSHQVTQMGQEVILRCVPISNHLYFYWYRQILGQKVEFLVSFYNNEISEKSEIFDDQFSVERPDGSNFTLKIRSTKLEDSAMYFCASSGDRSYNEQFFGPGTRLTVL.

This clone was seen a single time. The V and J genes are TRBV24-1 and TRBJ2-1, with TRBD2 matching over 14 bases. The CDR3 is 16 residues long. In germline, CDR1 is KGHDR, CDR2 SFDVKD. Losses at the gene ends were 5 bases for V and 8 bases for J; bases not matched to a gene: 7. CDR3 residues: CATSAPGTSGGYEQFF. The CDR3, as DNA: TGTGCCACCAGTGCCCCTGGGACTAGCGGGGGTTATGAGCAGTTCTTC.

This clone was seen only once. The chain joins TRBV11-2 to TRBJ2-3; the match to TRBD2 covers 10 bases. The CDR3 totals 16 residues. CDR1 and CDR2 from the germline V gene are SGHAT and FQNNGV. The V and J ends lost 2 bases and 4 bases, in that order; junction bases with no gene match: 6. DNA for the CDR3: TGTGCCAGCAGCTTAAGCCCTAGCGGGGGCTCAGATACGCAGTATTTT. Protein sequence: CASSLSPSGGSDTQYF.

The chain is built from TRBV20-1 and TRBJ1-4, with D maybe TRBD1 (5 bases). The CDR3 has 13 residues. V was trimmed by 3 bases and J by 12 bases, leaving 17 bases between them. Germline CDR1 DFQATT, CDR2 SNEGSKA (reference sequence). The CDR3 nucleotides are TGCAGTGCTAGTTGGGGGGATGAGTGGGAACTGTTTTTT. Translated: CSASWGDEWELFF.

The rearrangement joins TRBV5-1 to TRBJ2-6; possibly TRBD2 for D (7 bases). Germline V gives CDR1 SGHRS, CDR2 YFSETQ. The V end lost 0 bases, the J end lost 2 bases, and 15 bases lay between the germline ends. The CDR3 contains 18 residues. The CDR3 DNA reads as TGCGCCAGCAGCTTGGAATCGGGGGCGGGGGCTGGGGCCAACGTCCTGACTTTC. Protein sequence: CASSLESGAGAGANVLTF. The full variable domain, in which reference TRBV5-1 and TRBJ2-6 provide the parts outside the CDR3, is KAGVTQTPRYLIKTRGQQVTLSCSPISGHRSVSWYQQTPGQGLQFLFEYFSETQRNKGNFPGRFSGRQFSNSRSEMNVSTLELGDSALYLCASSLESGAGAGANVLTFGAGSRLTVL.

The CDR3 loop is CSARTGVAQYF. The CDR3 DNA reads as TGCAGTGCTAGAACAGGCGTCGCGCAGTATTTT. V usage is TRBV20-1 and J usage is TRBJ2-3; TRBD1 is a possible D gene (5 bases). Germline CDR1 reads DFQATT; CDR2 reads SNEGSKA (reference sequence). V was clipped by 2 bases and J by 10 bases, with 10 bases between them. The CDR3 length is 11 residues.

The CDR3 loop reads CASSQANPAGAPNTEAFF. In nucleotides, the CDR3 is TGTGCCAGCAGCCAAGCTAATCCGGCGGGGGCCCCGAACACTGAAGCTTTCTTT. This rearrangement joins TRBV3-1 (or the pseudogene TRBV3-2) to TRBJ1-1; the D gene is possibly TRBD1 (6 bases). V was cut by 1 base and J by 1 base, with 19 bases left in between. Germline V gene data show CDR1 as LGHDT and CDR2 as YNNKEL (reference sequence). The CDR3 contains 18 residues.

The chain combines TRBV6-1 with TRBJ2-7; weak D call: TRBD1 (6 bases). The CDR3 runs 14 residues. Germline CDR1 and CDR2: MNHNS and SASEGT. Trimming shortened V by 1 base and J by 3 bases, and 10 bases separated the two germline ends. As DNA, the CDR3 is TGTGCCAGCAGTGAAGGGGGGCATATCTACGAGCAGTACTTC. Amino acid sequence: CASSEGGHIYEQYF.

The gene calls are TRBV27 and TRBJ1-1; 7 bases map to TRBD1. Germline CDR1 MNHEY, CDR2 SMNVEV (reference sequence). Losses at the gene ends were 4 bases for V and 1 base for J; bases not matched to a gene: 12. The CDR3 covers 17 residues. CDR3 amino acids: CASSSPLRGTRNTEAFF. The DNA for the CDR3 is TGTGCCAGCAGTTCCCCACTCAGGGGGACACGGAACACTGAAGCTTTCTTT.

The chain uses TRBV2 and TRBJ2-3, with 9 positions matching TRBD2. Germline V CDR1 and CDR2: SNHLY, FYNNEI. CDR3 length: 13 residues. Trimming took 10 bases from V and 7 from J; bases not matched to a gene: 9. The CDR3 is CAKGPSGVNTQYF. The CDR3 DNA sequence: TGTGCCAAGGGTCCTAGCGGGGTAAATACGCAGTATTTT.

The V gene is TRBV6-2 or TRBV6-3, the J gene TRBJ2-1, with TRBD1 identical over 11 bases. Trimming took 1 base from V and 7 from J; bases not matched to a gene: 6. CDR3 size: 16 residues. Germline CDR1 MNHEY, CDR2 SVGEGT. The CDR3 protein is CASSYYRDRGKNEQFF. CDR3 in DNA: TGTGCCAGCAGTTACTACCGGGACAGGGGGAAAAATGAGCAGTTCTTC.

This clone was found once. The chain links TRBV7-6 to TRBJ2-2; a weak D match, TRBD1 (6 bases). Germline V gene sequence: CDR1 SGHVS, CDR2 FNYEAQ. This CDR3 comprises 16 residues. Trimming pared 6 bases from V and 1 base from J, leaving 15 bases between. CDR3 amino acids: CASRNKLGQNTGELFF. The CDR3 region has the DNA TGTGCCAGCAGGAATAAACTGGGACAGAACACCGGGGAGCTGTTTTTT. The full variable domain, completed using reference TRBV7-6 and TRBJ2-2, is GAGVSQSPRYKVTKRGQDVALRCDPISGHVSLYWYRQALGQGPEFLTYFNYEAQQDKSGLPNDRFSAERPEGSISTLTIQRTEQRDSAMYRCASRNKLGQNTGELFFGEGSRLTVL.

The chain employs TRBV2 and TRBJ2-1, with 11 bases fitting TRBD2. The V and J ends lost 7 bases and 9 bases, in that order; junction bases with no gene match: 5. Germline-derived CDR1 and CDR2 are SNHLY and FYNNEI. The CDR3 totals 13 residues. The CDR3 DNA sequence: TGTGCCAGCAAACTAGCGGGGGTGGGTGAGCAGTTCTTC. Translated, it gives CASKLAGVGEQFF.

The V gene is TRBV7-9, the J gene TRBJ2-7; tentatively, D is TRBD2 (6 bases). V was shortened by 5 bases and J by 6 bases, with 14 bases between the two germline ends. The V gene's germline CDR1 is SEHNR and CDR2 FQNEAQ (reference sequence). The CDR3 sequence is 13 residues long. The CDR3 sequence is CASSPTGGVEQYF. CDR3 sequence (DNA): TGTGCCAGCAGCCCGACCGGAGGGGTCGAGCAGTACTTC.

The chain uses TRBV11-2 and TRBJ1-1, with TRBD1 as a possible D gene (5 bases). The CDR3 extends over 14 amino acids. The germline CDR1 and CDR2 sequences are SGHAT and FQNNGV. V lost 1 base and J lost 5, with 11 bases in between. In DNA, the CDR3 is TGTGCCAGCAGCTTAGGGTGGAGGGGAACTGAAGCTTTCTTT. It encodes CASSLGWRGTEAFF.

The gene calls are TRBV6-1 and TRBJ1-3; D unclear. CDR3 size: 14 residues. Germline loops: CDR1 MNHNS, CDR2 SASEGT. The V and J ends lost 3 bases and 3 bases respectively, with 9 bases between them. The CDR3 loop is CASSDGSLGNTIYF. As DNA, the CDR3 is TGTGCCAGCAGTGACGGGTCACTTGGAAACACCATATATTTT.

In its sample, this clone was seen once. The chain employs TRBV24-1 and TRBJ1-2; no reliable D call. This CDR3 has 15 residues. Between the trimmed V and J ends, which lost 1 base and 6 bases, there was a span of 14 bases. Germline CDR1 KGHDR, CDR2 SFDVKD. The CDR3 region is CATSDFSAGSHGYTF. CDR3 DNA: TGTGCCACCAGTGATTTCTCTGCGGGGAGCCATGGCTACACCTTC.

The chain has TRBV19 and TRBJ1-2, with D hard to call. This CDR3 is 13 amino acids long. Trimming removed 8 bases from V and 4 bases from J, with 14 bases in between. Germline V gene sequence: CDR1 LNHDA, CDR2 SQIVND (reference sequence). The CDR3 coding sequence is TGTGCCAGTGGGCCGGACTACGGCTATGGCTACACCTTC. It encodes CASGPDYGYGYTF.

The V call is TRBV12-5, the J call TRBJ1-4; 7 positions match TRBD1. Germline CDR1 and CDR2: LGHNT and FRNRAP. The CDR3 spans 14 residues. V gave up 4 bases and J gave up 4 bases; unmatched junction bases: 3. CDR3 protein: CASGSGTVNEKLFF. CDR3 coding DNA: TGTGCTAGTGGTTCCGGGACAGTTAATGAAAAACTGTTTTTT.

The chain links TRBV5-6 to TRBJ2-5; TRBD1 matches 8 bases. The CDR3 covers 16 residues. V was pared by 1 base and J by 4 bases, with 9 bases of the junction left unmatched. Germline CDR1 and CDR2: SGHDT and YYEEEE. The CDR3 loop reads CASSLRPPGGGETQYF. The CDR3 DNA reads TGTGCCAGCAGCTTGCGGCCCCCAGGGGGCGGAGAGACCCAGTACTTC.

This chain's CDR3 is CASSVRLAGYNEQFF. CDR3 nucleotide sequence: TGTGCCAGCAGCGTACGTCTAGCGGGGTACAATGAGCAGTTCTTC. The chain couples TRBV9 to TRBJ2-1; 9 bases agree with TRBD2. Trimming removed 1 base from V and 4 bases from J; junction bases left unmatched: 3. Per germline, CDR1 SGDLS and CDR2 YYNGEE. The CDR3 loop spans 15 amino acids.

This sequence joins TRBV6-5 and TRBJ1-2; 10 bases are shared with TRBD1. The V and J ends lost 4 bases and 9 bases, in that order; junction bases with no gene match: 5. The CDR3 sequence is 13 residues long. Germline V gene data show CDR1 as MNHEY and CDR2 as SVGAGI. CDR3 residues: CASSFGQGGSYTF. CDR3 DNA: TGTGCCAGCAGTTTTGGACAGGGGGGAAGCTACACCTTC.

The gene calls are TRBV3-1 (or the pseudogene TRBV3-2) and TRBJ1-1; D is uncertain. From germline, CDR1 is LGHDT and CDR2 YNNKEL (reference sequence). V was cut by 0 bases and J by 1 base, with 9 bases left in between. This CDR3 comprises 15 residues. The CDR3 DNA is TGTGCCAGCAGCCAAGATAGACGGAGGAACACTGAAGCTTTCTTT. It is translated as CASSQDRRRNTEAFF.

V and J are TRBV11-2 and TRBJ1-2; the match to TRBD1 covers 10 bases. J lost 7 bases, V lost 5 bases, and 13 bases had no gene match. The CDR3 totals 16 residues. Germline CDR1 SGHAT, CDR2 FQNNGV. The CDR3 DNA reads TGTGCCAGCAGCCCCGTACCGCCAGGACAGGGGGGTGGCTACACCTTC. Translating it yields CASSPVPPGQGGGYTF.